This TCR beta chain was documented in a study of PD-L1 blockade in urothelial cancer. Across the study: Twenty-five of the 29 patients were men with bladder-origin urothelial cancer. There were a median of around 140,000 T cells in blood samples.

Time point described: peripheral blood 6 weeks after treatment start. The CDR3 loop spans 13 amino acids. The V gene lost 6 bases and the J gene lost 3 bases, with 12 bases spanning the gap. Germline values: CDR1 WNHNN, CDR2 SYGVQD (reference sequence). Produced via immunoSEQ multiplex PCR; TCRdb's table is partial and in-frame only. The table includes about 50,000 clones, about four fifths detected once. The source was PBMCs, collected around atezolizumab (anti-PD-L1) treatment. The TCR was taken from a man in his 70s with urothelial cancer. The J gene is TRBJ2-7, the V gene TRBV10-1; tentatively, D is TRBD1 (6 bases). For the CDR3, the DNA is TGCGCCAGCAGCCCGGGACACTTCTACGAGCAGTACTTC. It codes for CASSPGHFYEQYF.